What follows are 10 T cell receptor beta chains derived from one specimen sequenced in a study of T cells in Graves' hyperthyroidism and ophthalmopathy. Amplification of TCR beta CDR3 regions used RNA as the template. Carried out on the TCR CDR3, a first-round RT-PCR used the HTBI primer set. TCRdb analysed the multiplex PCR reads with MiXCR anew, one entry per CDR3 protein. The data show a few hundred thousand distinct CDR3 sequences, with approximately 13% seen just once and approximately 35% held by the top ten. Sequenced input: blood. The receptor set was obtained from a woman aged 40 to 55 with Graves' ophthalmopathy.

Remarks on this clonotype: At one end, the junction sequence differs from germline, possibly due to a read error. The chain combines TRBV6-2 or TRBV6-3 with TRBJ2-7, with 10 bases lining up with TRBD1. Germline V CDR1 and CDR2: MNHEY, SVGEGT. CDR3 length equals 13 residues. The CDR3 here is CASTDRGRHEQSF. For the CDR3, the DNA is TGTGCCAGCACCGACAGGGGGCGCCACGAGCAGTCCTTC.

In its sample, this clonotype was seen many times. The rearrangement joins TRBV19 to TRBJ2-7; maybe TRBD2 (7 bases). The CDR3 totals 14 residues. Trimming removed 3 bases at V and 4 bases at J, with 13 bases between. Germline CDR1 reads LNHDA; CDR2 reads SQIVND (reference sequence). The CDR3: CASSMGGGGYEQYF. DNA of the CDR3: TGTGCCAGTAGTATGGGAGGGGGAGGATACGAGCAGTACTTC.

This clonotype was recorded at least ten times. CDR3 sequence (DNA): TGTGCCAGCAGTGAATATGGGACAGGGGGTGATCAGCCCCAGCATTTT. Its protein product is CASSEYGTGGDQPQHF. V is TRBV6-1 and J is TRBJ1-5; TRBD1 aligns across 11 bases. This CDR3 comprises 16 residues. V lost 2 bases, J lost 5 bases, and 5 bases stayed unmatched. The germline CDR1 and CDR2 sequences are MNHNS and SASEGT.

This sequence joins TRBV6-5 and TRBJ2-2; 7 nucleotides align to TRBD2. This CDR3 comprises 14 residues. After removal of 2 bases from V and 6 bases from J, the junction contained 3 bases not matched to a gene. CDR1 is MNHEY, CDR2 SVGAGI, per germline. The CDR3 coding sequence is TGTGCCAGCAGTTACATCACTAGCGCCGGGGAGCTGTTTTTT. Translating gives CASSYITSAGELFF.

The CDR3 sequence: CASRTSGWYNEQFF. The CDR3, as DNA: TGCGCCAGCAGGACTAGCGGTTGGTACAATGAGCAGTTCTTC. This chain links TRBV4-1 with TRBJ2-1, with 9 bases that match TRBD2. The junction had 4 bases not matched to a gene; V was cut back by 6 bases and J by 4 bases. The germline gives CDR1 MGHRA, CDR2 YSYEKL. CDR3 length: 14 residues.

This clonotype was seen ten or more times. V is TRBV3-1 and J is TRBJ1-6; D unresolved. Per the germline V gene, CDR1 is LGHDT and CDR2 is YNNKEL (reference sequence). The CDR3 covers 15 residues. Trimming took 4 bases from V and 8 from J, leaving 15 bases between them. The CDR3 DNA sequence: TGTGCCAGCAGCCCATCAGAGGGAGTGGATTCACCCCTCCACTTT. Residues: CASSPSEGVDSPLHF. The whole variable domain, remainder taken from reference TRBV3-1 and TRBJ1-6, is DTAVSQTPKYLVTQMGNDKSIKCEQNLGHDTMYWYKQDSKKFLKIMFSYNNKELIINETVPNRFSPKSPDKAHLNLHINSLELGDSAVYFCASSPSEGVDSPLHFGNGTRLTVT.

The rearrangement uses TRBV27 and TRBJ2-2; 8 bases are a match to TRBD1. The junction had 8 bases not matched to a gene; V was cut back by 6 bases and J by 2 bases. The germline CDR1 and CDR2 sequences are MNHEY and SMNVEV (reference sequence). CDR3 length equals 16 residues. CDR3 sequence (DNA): TGTGCCAGCAGCCCTAGCAGGGGGCTTAACACCGGGGAGCTGTTTTTT. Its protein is CASSPSRGLNTGELFF.

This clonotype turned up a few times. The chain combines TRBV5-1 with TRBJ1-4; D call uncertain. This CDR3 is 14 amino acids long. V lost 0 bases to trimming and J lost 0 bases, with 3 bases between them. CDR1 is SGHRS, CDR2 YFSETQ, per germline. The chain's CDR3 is CASSLESTNEKLFF. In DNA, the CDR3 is TGCGCCAGCAGCTTGGAATCAACTAATGAAAAACTGTTTTTT.

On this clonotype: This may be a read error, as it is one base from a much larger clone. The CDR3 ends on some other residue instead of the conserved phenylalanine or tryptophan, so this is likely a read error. CDR3 in amino acids: CASSPVRRGYTS. The CDR3 DNA sequence: TGTGCCAGCAGCCCTGTCCGGCGGGGCTACACCTCC. This chain joins TRBV6-2 or TRBV6-3 and TRBJ1-2; D remains unclear. The germline V gene has CDR1 MNHEY and CDR2 SVGEGT. Trimming removed 6 bases at V and 8 bases at J, with 13 bases between. This CDR3 contains 12 residues.

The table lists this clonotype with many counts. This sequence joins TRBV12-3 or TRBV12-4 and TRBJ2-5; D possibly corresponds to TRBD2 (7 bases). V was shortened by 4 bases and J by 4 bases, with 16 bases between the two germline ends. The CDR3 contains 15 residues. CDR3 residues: CASSSQVGGGETQYF. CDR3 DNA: TGTGCCAGCAGTTCTCAAGTAGGGGGGGGAGAGACCCAGTACTTC.